One and the same sample provided the 23 T cell receptor beta chains below, sequenced in a study of blood T cell repertoires in COVID-19. TCRdb's table, derived via immunoSEQ multiplex PCR, lists solely in-frame clones and lacks some. The sample shows about 150,000 clones, 70% to 90% of them seen only once. Sequenced material: peripheral blood. These receptors originate from a man in his sixties with COVID-19, enrolled during active disease.

In this sample, this clone turned up once. V is TRBV5-1 and J is TRBJ2-5; the D gene is possibly TRBD1 (6 bases). Trimming stripped 4 bases from V and 2 bases from J, with 12 bases between. This CDR3 is built from 14 residues. Germline CDR1 SGHRS, CDR2 YFSETQ. This CDR3 is CASSPTDRQETQYF. The CDR3 region has the DNA TGCGCCAGCAGCCCTACCGACAGGCAAGAGACCCAGTACTTC.

The chain links TRBV7-3 to TRBJ2-1; 11 bases are shared with TRBD1. Germline V CDR1 and CDR2: SGHTA, FQGTGA. This CDR3 spans 17 amino acids. Trimming took 1 base from V and 5 from J; bases not matched to a gene: 7. CDR3 sequence (DNA): TGTGCCAGCAGCTTAAAGGGACAGGGGGATCCCCACAATGAGCAGTTCTTC. Translating gives CASSLKGQGDPHNEQFF.

For the CDR3, the DNA is TGTGCCTGGAGTTTGCTAGCGGGAGGGCCAAATACGCAGTATTTT. The encoded protein is CAWSLLAGGPNTQYF. The rearrangement joins TRBV30 to TRBJ2-3, with 12 nucleotides matching TRBD2. With 2 bases clipped from V and 7 bases from J, the junction kept 7 bases outside the gene matches. This CDR3 comprises 15 residues. Germline V gene data show CDR1 as GTSNPN and CDR2 as SVGIG (reference sequence).

Note on this clone: This sample also contains other DNA sequences that code for the same CDR3. The V gene is TRBV6-5, the J gene TRBJ1-2, with D unresolved. The CDR3 loop spans 12 amino acids. The germline gives CDR1 MNHEY, CDR2 SVGAGI. V was shortened by 6 bases and J by 2 bases, with 7 bases between the two germline ends. The CDR3 DNA reads as TGTGCCAGCAGCTCCCCCAACTATGGCTACACCTTC. This translates into CASSSPNYGYTF.

This chain joins TRBV18 and TRBJ1-6; 9 nucleotides align to TRBD1. Germline CDR1 and CDR2: KGHSH and LQKENI. V was pared by 6 bases and J by 6 bases, with 6 bases of the junction left unmatched. The CDR3 contains 15 residues. Here the CDR3 reads CASSQATGGNSPLHF. The CDR3 DNA is TGTGCCAGCTCGCAAGCGACAGGGGGTAATTCACCCCTCCACTTT. Full variable domain (outside the CDR3, taken from reference TRBV18 and TRBJ1-6): NAGVMQNPRHLVRRRGQEARLRCSPMKGHSHVYWYRQLPEEGLKFMVYLQKENIIDESGMPKERFSAEFPKEGPSILRIQQVVRGDSAAYFCASSQATGGNSPLHFGNGTRLTVT.

This sequence joins TRBV7-9 and TRBJ2-2; D remains ambiguous. V dropped 5 bases and J dropped 0 bases, with 10 bases sitting between them. In germline, CDR1 is SEHNR, CDR2 FQNEAQ (reference sequence). The CDR3 has 15 amino acids. The CDR3 region has the DNA TGTGCCAGCAGCCAAGACTCTCCGAACACCGGGGAGCTGTTTTTT. This gives the protein CASSQDSPNTGELFF.

This clone was seen a handful of times. The chain couples TRBV28 to TRBJ1-4, with TRBD1 identical over 7 bases. V was clipped by 6 bases and J by 5 bases; unmatched bases: 9. Germline V lookup: CDR1 MDHEN, CDR2 SYDVKM. The CDR3 is made up of 15 amino acids. CDR3 bases: TGTGCCAGCAGCCCCCCGGGACAGAGCAATGAAAAACTGTTTTTT. Amino acid sequence: CASSPPGQSNEKLFF.

The chain carries TRBV30 and TRBJ1-5; D possibly corresponds to TRBD1 (5 bases). V was clipped by 2 bases and J by 4 bases, with 12 bases between them. Per germline, CDR1 GTSNPN and CDR2 SVGIG (reference sequence). The CDR3 runs to 14 residues. CDR3 DNA sequence: TGTGCCTGGAGTCCACTAACAGGAAATCAGCCCCAGCATTTT. Translation gives CAWSPLTGNQPQHF.

The chain carries TRBV3-1 (or the pseudogene TRBV3-2) and TRBJ2-2, with D tentatively TRBD2 (7 bases). In germline, CDR1 is LGHDT, CDR2 YNNKEL (reference sequence). This CDR3 comprises 14 residues. V lost 3 bases and J 3 bases, leaving 8 bases between the germline ends. CDR3 sequence reads: CASSQGGHTGELFF. As DNA, the CDR3 is TGTGCCAGCAGCCAGGGGGGGCACACCGGGGAGCTGTTTTTT.

The chain recombines TRBV7-9 with TRBJ1-4, with D uncertain. Germline V CDR1 and CDR2: SEHNR, FQNEAQ (reference sequence). The CDR3 totals 13 residues. Trimming took off 1 base at V and 8 bases at J, with 8 bases between the two ends. CDR3 region: CASSLGQYEKLFF. The CDR3 DNA follows: TGTGCCAGCAGCTTAGGGCAGTACGAAAAACTGTTTTTT.

The J gene is TRBJ2-7, the V gene TRBV6-2 or TRBV6-3; 7 nucleotides agree with TRBD1. The CDR3 extends over 16 amino acids. V shed 4 bases, J shed 0 bases, and the junction held 9 bases outside the gene matches. Germline CDR1 reads MNHEY; CDR2 reads SVGEGT. The CDR3 loop is CASSSQGQTYSYEQYF. CDR3 DNA sequence: TGTGCCAGCAGTTCCCAGGGACAGACCTACTCCTACGAGCAGTACTTC.

J is TRBJ1-2 and V is TRBV24-1; 8 positions match TRBD1. J gave up 8 bases and V 3 bases, and 7 bases lay outside the gene matches. This CDR3 region has 14 residues. Germline V gives CDR1 KGHDR, CDR2 SFDVKD. CDR3 in amino acids: CATSDQTGVRGYTF. The CDR3 region has the DNA TGTGCCACCAGTGATCAGACAGGGGTAAGGGGCTACACCTTC.

The sample holds a few counts of this clone. The V gene is TRBV6-5, the J gene TRBJ1-2; D not resolved. V gave up 5 bases and J gave up 6 bases, with 16 bases separating them. The CDR3 loop spans 14 amino acids. Germline loops: CDR1 MNHEY, CDR2 SVGAGI. The CDR3 region has the DNA TGTGCCAGCAGTCCCTTAGGAGGGCGGGATGGCTACACCTTC. Translating gives CASSPLGGRDGYTF.

The V and J genes are TRBV9 and TRBJ2-3, with D perhaps matching TRBD1 (6 bases). Trimming removed 5 bases at V and 1 base at J, with 14 bases between. CDR3 length: 15 residues. Germline values: CDR1 SGDLS, CDR2 YYNGEE. The CDR3 loop is CASSSQGSGTDTQYF. DNA for the CDR3: TGTGCCAGCAGTTCACAGGGTAGCGGCACAGATACGCAGTATTTT.

This chain's CDR3 is CASSPMGDEQFF. The CDR3 bases are TGTGCCAGCAGCCCGATGGGCGATGAGCAGTTCTTC. The J gene is TRBJ2-1, the V gene TRBV12-3 or TRBV12-4; D unresolved. V was trimmed by 6 bases and J by 8 bases, leaving 11 bases between them. The CDR3 length is 12 residues.

This chain links TRBV2 with TRBJ2-3, with TRBD1 identical over 9 bases. CDR1 and CDR2 from the germline V gene are SNHLY and FYNNEI. The V and J ends lost 5 bases and 5 bases, in that order; junction bases with no gene match: 8. This CDR3 has 15 amino acids. CDR3 region: CASSRQGVMIDTQYF. CDR3 in DNA: TGTGCCAGCAGTAGACAGGGGGTAATGATAGATACGCAGTATTTT. The full variable domain, its missing parts supplied by reference TRBV2 and TRBJ2-3, is EPEVTQTPSHQVTQMGQEVILRCVPISNHLYFYWYRQILGQKVEFLVSFYNNEISEKSEIFDDQFSVERPDGSNFTLKIRSTKLEDSAMYFCASSRQGVMIDTQYFGPGTRLTVL.

V usage is TRBV29-1 and J usage is TRBJ2-7; 9 nucleotides line up with TRBD1. Germline-derived CDR1 and CDR2 are SQVTM and ANQGSEA. The CDR3 covers 14 residues. Trimming took 4 bases from V and 3 from J; bases not matched to a gene: 7. The chain's CDR3 is CSVARQGGNYEQYF. For the CDR3, the DNA is TGCAGCGTTGCCCGACAGGGGGGTAACTACGAGCAGTACTTC.

The chain has TRBV7-6 and TRBJ1-4; D gene unclear. The length of the CDR3 is 15 residues. Trimming took off 2 bases at V and 5 bases at J, with 12 bases between the two ends. CDR1 and CDR2 (germline): SGHVS, FNYEAQ. CDR3 region: CASSLQGQENEKLFF. The CDR3 region has the DNA TGTGCCAGCAGCTTACAAGGCCAGGAAAATGAAAAACTGTTTTTT.

This chain uses TRBV18 with TRBJ1-2; possibly TRBD1 for D (5 bases). In germline, CDR1 is KGHSH, CDR2 LQKENI. V lost 3 bases to trimming and J lost 10 bases, with 24 bases between them. This CDR3 spans 16 amino acids. CDR3 region: CASSPGPTGTQTDYTF. As DNA, the CDR3 is TGTGCCAGCTCACCGGGCCCTACCGGGACTCAAACAGACTACACCTTC.

The chain has TRBV7-9 and TRBJ1-2; no clear D gene. The CDR3 length is 15 residues. V was shortened by 1 base and J by 3 bases, with 12 bases between the two germline ends. CDR1 and CDR2 from the germline V gene are SEHNR and FQNEAQ (reference sequence). The CDR3 is CASSLEGLRDYGYTF. DNA of the CDR3: TGTGCCAGCAGCTTAGAGGGCCTGAGGGACTATGGCTACACCTTC.

CDR3: CASSFDRNQPQHF. CDR3 nucleotide sequence: TGTGCCAGCAGTTTTGACAGGAATCAGCCCCAGCATTTT. The V gene is TRBV7-2, the J gene TRBJ1-5, with D possibly TRBD1 on 6 matching bases. The CDR3 runs to 13 residues. The germline V and J ends were trimmed by 6 bases and 4 bases, with 10 bases remaining between them. CDR1 is SGHTA and CDR2 is FQGNSA in the germline V gene.

The V call is TRBV7-2, the J call TRBJ2-4; a weak D match, TRBD2 (5 bases). This CDR3 comprises 13 residues. Germline CDR1 and CDR2: SGHTA and FQGNSA. Trimming removed 3 bases at V and 6 bases at J, with 9 bases between. The CDR3 is CASSFRAGNIQYF. The CDR3 nucleotides are TGTGCCAGCAGCTTTCGGGCGGGAAACATTCAGTACTTC.

This rearrangement joins TRBV28 to TRBJ1-6, with D possibly being TRBD1 (5 bases). Germline CDR1 MDHEN, CDR2 SYDVKM. This CDR3 has 15 residues. V lost 7 bases and J 6 bases, leaving 16 bases between the germline ends. The CDR3 here is CASTHPSGGNSPLHF. CDR3 coding DNA: TGTGCCAGCACCCATCCCAGCGGGGGTAATTCACCCCTCCACTTT.